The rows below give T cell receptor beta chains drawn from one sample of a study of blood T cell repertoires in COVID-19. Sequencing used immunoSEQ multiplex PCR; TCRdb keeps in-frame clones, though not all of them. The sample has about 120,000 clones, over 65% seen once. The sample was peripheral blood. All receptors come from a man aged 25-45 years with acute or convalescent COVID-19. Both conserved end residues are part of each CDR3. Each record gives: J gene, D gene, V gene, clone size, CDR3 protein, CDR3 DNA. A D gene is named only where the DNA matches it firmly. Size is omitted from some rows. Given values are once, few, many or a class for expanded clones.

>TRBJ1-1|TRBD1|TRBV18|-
CASSPNRGLNTEAFF
TGTGCCAGCTCACCAAACAGGGGCCTGAACACTGAAGCTTTCTTT
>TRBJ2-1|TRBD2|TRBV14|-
CASSAGLAFRNEQFF
TGTGCCAGCAGTGCGGGACTAGCCTTTCGCAATGAGCAGTTCTTC
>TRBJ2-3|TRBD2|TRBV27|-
CASSLSLAGGRGTDTQYF
TGTGCCAGCAGTTTATCGTTAGCGGGGGGCCGGGGCACAGATACGCAGTATTTT
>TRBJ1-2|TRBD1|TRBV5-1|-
CASSLNTGGGDGYTF
TGCGCCAGCAGCTTAAACACAGGGGGCGGGGATGGCTACACCTTC
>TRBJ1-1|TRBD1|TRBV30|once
CACDRGQDTEAFF
TGTGCCTGCGACAGGGGGCAGGATACTGAAGCTTTCTTT
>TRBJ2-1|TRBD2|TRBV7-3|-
CASSLYGTSPSEQFF
TGTGCCAGCAGCTTATACGGGACTAGCCCGAGTGAGCAGTTCTTC
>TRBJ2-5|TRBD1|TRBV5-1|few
CASSLGQGLETQYF
TGCGCCAGCAGCTTGGGACAGGGGTTGGAGACCCAGTACTTC
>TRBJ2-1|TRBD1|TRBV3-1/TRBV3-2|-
CASSPRQGQGEQFF
TGTGCCAGCAGCCCCAGACAGGGGCAGGGCGAGCAGTTCTTC
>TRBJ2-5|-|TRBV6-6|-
CASSFGETQYF
TGTGCCAGCAGCTTCGGGGAGACCCAGTACTTC
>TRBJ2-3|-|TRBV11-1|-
CASSPPRGILIDTQYF
TGTGCCAGCAGCCCCCCCCGGGGGATTCTGATCGATACGCAGTATTTT
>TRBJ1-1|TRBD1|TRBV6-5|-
CASSYFQTGVNTEAFF
TGTGCCAGCAGTTATTTTCAGACAGGGGTGAACACTGAAGCTTTCTTT
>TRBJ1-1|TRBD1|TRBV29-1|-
CSARTGGLTEAFF
TGCAGCGCAAGGACAGGGGGATTGACTGAAGCTTTCTTT
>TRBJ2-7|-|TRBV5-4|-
CASSFGDEQYF
TGTGCCAGCAGCTTCGGTGACGAGCAGTACTTC
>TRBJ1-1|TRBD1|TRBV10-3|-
CATQGEGSGTEAFF
TGTGCCACACAGGGGGAAGGCAGCGGCACTGAAGCTTTCTTT
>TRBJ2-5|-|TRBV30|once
CAWSVRVGETQYF
TGTGCCTGGAGTGTCAGGGTAGGGGAGACCCAGTACTTC
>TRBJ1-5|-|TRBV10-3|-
CAISDRVGNQPQHF
TGTGCCATCAGTGACAGGGTTGGAAATCAGCCCCAGCATTTT
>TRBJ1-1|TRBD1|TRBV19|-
CASSTRQGALMMNTEAFF
TGTGCCAGTAGTACCAGACAGGGGGCCCTGATGATGAACACTGAAGCTTTCTTT
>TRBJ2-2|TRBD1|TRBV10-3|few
CAISEPGQGVTGELFF
TGTGCCATCAGTGAGCCGGGACAGGGGGTTACCGGGGAGCTGTTTTTT
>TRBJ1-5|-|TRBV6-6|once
CATLAIPSNQPQHF
TGTGCCACGCTAGCCATTCCTAGCAATCAGCCCCAGCATTTT
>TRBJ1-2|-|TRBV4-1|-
CASSQDGYPGTYGYTF
TGCGCCAGCAGCCAAGACGGTTACCCAGGAACCTATGGCTACACCTTC
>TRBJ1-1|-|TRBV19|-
CASSIDKNTEAFF
TGTGCCAGTAGTATCGACAAGAACACTGAAGCTTTCTTT
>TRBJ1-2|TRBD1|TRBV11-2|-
CASSSLNRGAYGYTF
TGTGCCAGCAGCTCCTTAAACAGGGGCGCCTATGGCTACACCTTC
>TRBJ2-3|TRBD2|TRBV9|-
CASALSGATDTQYF
TGTGCCAGCGCGCTTAGCGGGGCGACAGATACGCAGTATTTT
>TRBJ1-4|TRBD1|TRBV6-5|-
CASRYRGSTNEKLFF
TGTGCCAGCAGATACAGGGGCTCAACTAATGAAAAACTGTTTTTT
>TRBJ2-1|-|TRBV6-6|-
CASSYSYVGTYNEQFF
TGTGCCAGCAGTTACTCCTATGTGGGCACCTACAATGAGCAGTTCTTC
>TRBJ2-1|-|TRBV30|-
CAWGGGKDRVENEQFF
TGTGCCTGGGGTGGAGGGAAAGACAGGGTAGAAAATGAGCAGTTCTTC
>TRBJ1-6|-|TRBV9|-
CASSVDWGPDSPLHF
TGTGCCAGCAGCGTAGACTGGGGGCCAGACTCACCCCTCCACTTT
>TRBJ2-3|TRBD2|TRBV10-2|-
CATLRGTSGDTQYF
TGCGCCACCCTAAGGGGGACTAGCGGCGATACGCAGTATTTT
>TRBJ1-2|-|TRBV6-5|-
CATAQGPDGYTF
TGTGCCACCGCCCAGGGTCCCGATGGCTACACCTTC
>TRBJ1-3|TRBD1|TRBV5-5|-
CASSFRLWTGTYSGNTIYF
TGTGCCAGCAGCTTTCGGTTATGGACAGGGACTTACTCTGGAAACACCATATATTTT
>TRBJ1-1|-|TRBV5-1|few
CASSLAPPDTEAFF
TGCGCCAGCAGCTTGGCCCCTCCGGACACTGAAGCTTTCTTT
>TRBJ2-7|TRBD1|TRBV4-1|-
CASSQDWDSSYEQYF
TGCGCCAGCAGCCAAGACTGGGACAGCTCCTACGAGCAGTACTTC
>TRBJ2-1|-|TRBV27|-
CASSSRGVWDNEQFF
TGTGCCAGCAGTTCCCGGGGTGTTTGGGACAATGAGCAGTTCTTC
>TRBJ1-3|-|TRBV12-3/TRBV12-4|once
CASRGQGNTIYF
TGTGCCAGCAGAGGACAGGGAAACACCATATATTTT
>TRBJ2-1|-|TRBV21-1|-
CASPPGVNPKGSGEEQFF
TGTGCCAGCCCCCCAGGGGTGAATCCAAAGGGTTCCGGAGAGGAGCAGTTCTTC
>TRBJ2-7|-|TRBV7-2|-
CASSAERGEQYF
TGTGCCAGCAGCGCCGAACGGGGGGAGCAGTACTTC
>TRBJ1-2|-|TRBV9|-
CASSVGGGIPYGYTF
TGTGCCAGCAGCGTAGGGGGGGGAATCCCCTATGGCTACACCTTC
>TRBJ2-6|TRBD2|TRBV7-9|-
CASSLGGLAGGSGANVLTF
TGTGCCAGCAGCTTAGGTGGACTAGCGGGGGGCTCTGGGGCCAACGTCCTGACTTTC
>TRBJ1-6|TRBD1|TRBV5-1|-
CASSDTGGNSPLHF
TGCGCCAGCAGCGATACAGGGGGTAATTCACCCCTCCACTTT
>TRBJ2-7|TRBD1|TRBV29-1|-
CSVQDRGTPYEQYF
TGCAGCGTACAAGACAGGGGCACTCCCTACGAGCAGTACTTC
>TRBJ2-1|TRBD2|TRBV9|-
CASSPPGGRSYNEQFF
TGTGCCAGCAGCCCGCCGGGCGGGAGAAGCTACAATGAGCAGTTCTTC